This entry lists 3 T cell receptor beta chains sequenced from one sample in a study of cytomegalovirus exposure and HLA in healthy donors. A multiplex PCR was run with 60 Vbeta primers and 13 Jbeta primers. TCRdb keeps only in-frame clones here, not all; method: immunoSEQ multiplex PCR. The sample records 100,000 to 150,000 clones, roughly 74% being singletons. The sample taken for sequencing was PBMCs. Every receptor here comes from a woman aged 45-65 years in good health and CMV-seropositive.

The genes are TRBV5-1 and TRBJ2-2, with D possibly being TRBD1 (6 bases). The CDR3 extends over 13 amino acids. V was cut by 3 bases and J by 8 bases, with 11 bases left in between. Germline V CDR1 and CDR2: SGHRS, YFSETQ. The CDR3 DNA reads as TGCGCCAGCAGCTCACAGGGACGAGGGGAGCTGTTTTTT. Amino acids: CASSSQGRGELFF.

In its sample, this clone was seen a few times. The rearrangement links TRBV5-4 to TRBJ2-7; D uncertain. The CDR3 has 15 amino acids. The germline V and J ends were trimmed by 4 bases and 2 bases, with 16 bases remaining between them. Per the germline V gene, CDR1 is SGHNT and CDR2 is YYREEE (reference sequence). The CDR3 region has the DNA TGTGCCAGCAGCCCCTCAGCAGGTAACACCTACGAGCAGTACTTC. It codes for CASSPSAGNTYEQYF.

The CDR3 coding sequence is TGCGCCAGCAGCCAAGGCGCGGGGGGGCAGGAGACCCAGTACTTC. As protein: CASSQGAGGQETQYF. V usage is TRBV4-3 and J usage is TRBJ2-5; TRBD2 aligns across 9 bases. This CDR3 is built from 15 residues. The V segment lost 1 base and the J segment 5 bases; nucleotides outside the gene matches: 5. Germline V CDR1 and CDR2: LGHNA, YSLEER.